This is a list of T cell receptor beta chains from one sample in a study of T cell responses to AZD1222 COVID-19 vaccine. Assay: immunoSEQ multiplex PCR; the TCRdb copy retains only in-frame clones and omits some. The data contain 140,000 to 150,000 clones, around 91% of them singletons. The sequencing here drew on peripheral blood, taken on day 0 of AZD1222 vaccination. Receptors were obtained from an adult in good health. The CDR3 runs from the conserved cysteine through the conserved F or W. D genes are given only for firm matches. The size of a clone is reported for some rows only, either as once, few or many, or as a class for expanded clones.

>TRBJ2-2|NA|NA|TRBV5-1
TGCGCCAGCAGCTTCTCCGGGTCCAACACCGGGGAGCTGTTTTTT
CASSFSGSNTGELFF
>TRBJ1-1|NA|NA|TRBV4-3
TGCGCCAGCAGCACACGGCGGAACACTGAAGCTTTCTTT
CASSTRRNTEAFF
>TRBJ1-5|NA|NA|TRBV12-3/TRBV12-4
TGTGCCAGCAGTTTCGACCATCCGCCCCAGCATTTT
CASSFDHPPQHF
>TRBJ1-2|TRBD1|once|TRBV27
TGTGCCAGCAGTCTGGGACAGGGCTGGAGCTATGGCTACACCTTC
CASSLGQGWSYGYTF
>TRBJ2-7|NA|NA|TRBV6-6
TGTGCCAGCAGTTACCTGGAGGGACACTACGAGCAGTACTTC
CASSYLEGHYEQYF
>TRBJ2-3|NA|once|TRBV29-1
TGCAGCGTTGCTGGAGGGGTTGATGATACGCAGTATTTT
CSVAGGVDDTQYF
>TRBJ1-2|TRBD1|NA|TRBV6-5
TGTGCCAGCAGTTGGACAGGGGTTTTTAGTAATGGCTACACCTTC
CASSWTGVFSNGYTF
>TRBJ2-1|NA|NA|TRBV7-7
TGTGCGCCGTTTGGATACAATGAGCAGTTCTTC
CAPFGYNEQFF
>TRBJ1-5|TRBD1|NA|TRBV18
TGTGCCAGCTCCCAGGGACAGCGCAATCAGCCCCAGCATTTT
CASSQGQRNQPQHF
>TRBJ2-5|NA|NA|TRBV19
TGTGCCAGTAGTATAGTGGGGGTAGAGGCGGAGACCCAGTACTTC
CASSIVGVEAETQYF
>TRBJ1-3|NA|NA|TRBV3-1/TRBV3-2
TGTGCCAGCAGCCGTGGACAAAGCTCTGGAAACACCATATATTTT
CASSRGQSSGNTIYF
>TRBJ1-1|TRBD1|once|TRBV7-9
TGTGCCAGCAGCGCGGGACAGCACACTGAAGCTTTCTTT
CASSAGQHTEAFF
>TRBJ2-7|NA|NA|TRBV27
TGTGCCAGCAGTTTAGGGACATTTGGGGACGAGCAGTACTTC
CASSLGTFGDEQYF
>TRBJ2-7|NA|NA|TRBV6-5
TGTGCCAGCAGCCACCCTGTGGGGGGACGAGAGGAGCAGTACTTC
CASSHPVGGREEQYF